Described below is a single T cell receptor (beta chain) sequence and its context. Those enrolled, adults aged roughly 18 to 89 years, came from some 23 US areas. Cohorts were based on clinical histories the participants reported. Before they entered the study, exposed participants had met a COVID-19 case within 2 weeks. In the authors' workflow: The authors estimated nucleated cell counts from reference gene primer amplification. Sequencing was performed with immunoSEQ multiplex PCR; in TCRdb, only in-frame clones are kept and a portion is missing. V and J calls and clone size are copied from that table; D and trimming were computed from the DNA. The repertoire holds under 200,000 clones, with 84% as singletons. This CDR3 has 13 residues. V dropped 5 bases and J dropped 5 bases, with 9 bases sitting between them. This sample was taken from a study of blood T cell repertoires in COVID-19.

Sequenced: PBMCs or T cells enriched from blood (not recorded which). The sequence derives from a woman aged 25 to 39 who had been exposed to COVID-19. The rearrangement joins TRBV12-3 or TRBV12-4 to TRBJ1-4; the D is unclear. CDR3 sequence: CASSASLNEKLFF. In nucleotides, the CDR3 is TGTGCCAGCAGTGCCAGTTTAAATGAAAAACTGTTTTTT.